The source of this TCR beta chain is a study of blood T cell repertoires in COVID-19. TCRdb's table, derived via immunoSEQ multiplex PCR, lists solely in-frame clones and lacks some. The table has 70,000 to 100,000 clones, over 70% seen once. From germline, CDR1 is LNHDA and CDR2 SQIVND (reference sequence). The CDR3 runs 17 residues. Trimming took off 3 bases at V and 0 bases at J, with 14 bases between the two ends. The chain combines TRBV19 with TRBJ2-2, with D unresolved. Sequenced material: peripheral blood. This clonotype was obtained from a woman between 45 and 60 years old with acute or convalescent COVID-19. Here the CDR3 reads CASSIEATFANTGELFF. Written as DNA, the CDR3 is TGTGCCAGTAGTATCGAAGCGACGTTCGCGAACACCGGGGAGCTGTTTTTT.